This passage covers 4 T cell receptor beta chains from one sample sequenced in a study of OX40 agonist ivuxolimab in advanced cancers. Assay used: immunoSEQ multiplex PCR; TCRdb lists only in-frame clones, some missing. The repertoire holds fewer than 100,000 clones, 70% to 85% seen once, with approximately 1.5% in the top ten. This specimen was CD4+ or CD8+ T cells sorted from blood, taken in a trial of the OX40 agonist ivuxolimab. The receptors shown here come from an adult with an advanced solid tumor such as melanoma, head and neck, liver or kidney cancer.

The CDR3 sequence: CASSLAPGRTDTQYF. The CDR3, as DNA: TGTGCCAGCAGCTTAGCCCCGGGGCGCACAGATACGCAGTATTTT. This rearrangement joins TRBV7-7 to TRBJ2-3, with D perhaps TRBD1 or TRBD2 (5 bases each). Deletions cut 0 bases from V and 1 base from J, with 8 bases between. The CDR3 covers 15 residues. CDR1 and CDR2 (germline): SSHAT, FNYEAQ (reference sequence).

The V gene is TRBV14, the J gene TRBJ1-6; no clear D. The V gene lost 2 bases and the J gene lost 6 bases, with 8 bases spanning the gap. The CDR3 runs 14 residues. Germline-derived CDR1 and CDR2 are SGHDN and FVKESK. In DNA, the CDR3 is TGTGCCAGCAGCCAAATGCAGGTTAATTCACCCCTCCACTTT. Translated, it gives CASSQMQVNSPLHF.

This chain joins TRBV5-1 and TRBJ2-1; 7 nucleotides agree with TRBD2. The germline V gene encodes CDR1 SGHRS and CDR2 YFSETQ. The CDR3 contains 19 residues. V lost 4 bases to trimming and J lost 3 bases; unmatched junction nucleotides: 19. The CDR3 sequence: CASSHGPSSGVFLYNEQFF. Here the CDR3 DNA reads TGCGCCAGCAGCCATGGCCCCTCTAGCGGAGTGTTCCTCTACAATGAGCAGTTCTTC.

This clone appeared a single time. V and J are TRBV6-5 and TRBJ2-3, with TRBD2 identical over 9 bases. The germline CDR1 and CDR2 sequences are MNHEY and SVGAGI. CDR3 length: 15 amino acids. Trimming at V came to 5 bases and at J to 5 bases, leaving 8 bases not matched to a gene. CDR3 in amino acids: CASSASGRWLDTQYF. CDR3 in DNA: TGTGCCAGCAGTGCCAGCGGGAGGTGGTTAGATACGCAGTATTTT.